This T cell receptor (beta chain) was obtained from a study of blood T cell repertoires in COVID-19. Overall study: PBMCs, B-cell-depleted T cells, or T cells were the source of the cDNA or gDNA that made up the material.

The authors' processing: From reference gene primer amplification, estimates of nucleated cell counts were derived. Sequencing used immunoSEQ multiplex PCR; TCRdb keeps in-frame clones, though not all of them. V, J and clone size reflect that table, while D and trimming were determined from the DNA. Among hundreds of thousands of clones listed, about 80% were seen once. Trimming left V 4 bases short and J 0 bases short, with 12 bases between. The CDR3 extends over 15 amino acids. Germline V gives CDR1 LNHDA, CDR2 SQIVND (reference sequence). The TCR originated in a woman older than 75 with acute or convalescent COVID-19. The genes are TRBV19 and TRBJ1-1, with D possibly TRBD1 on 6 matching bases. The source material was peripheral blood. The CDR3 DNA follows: TGTGCCAGTAGTACCCACGCAGGGGTGAACACTGAAGCTTTCTTT. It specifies CASSTHAGVNTEAFF. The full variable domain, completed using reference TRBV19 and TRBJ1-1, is DGGITQSPKYLFRKEGQNVTLSCEQNLNHDAMYWYRQDPGQGLRLIYYSQIVNDFQKGDIAEGYSVSREKKESFPLTVTSAQKNPTAFYLCASSTHAGVNTEAFFGQGTRLTVV.